This T cell receptor (beta chain) was observed in a study of cytomegalovirus exposure and HLA in healthy donors. In regard to this clone: Its antigen is undetermined.

60 Vbeta and 13 Jbeta primers were used in PCR. Produced via immunoSEQ multiplex PCR; TCRdb's table is partial and in-frame only. Altogether around 150,000 clones are present, roughly 75% being singletons, with the ten largest covering under 2.5%. Whole-study findings and limits: Among TCR beta chains of equal frequency, HLA-associated ones were more clonally expanded in a later analysis. TCR beta V segments were, for the most part, productive about 87% or about 30% of the time in an earlier analysis. Presence/absence analysis assumed near-uniform sequencing depth across donors.

This receptor was obtained from a man under 40 in good health and CMV-seronegative. Sequenced material: PBMCs.

The CDR3 bases are TGTGCCAGCAGCTTAGCTGTCCGGGACAGGGGGAACGAGCAGTACTTC. It specifies CASSLAVRDRGNEQYF. The chain carries TRBV7-6 and TRBJ2-7; 11 positions agree with TRBD1. Germline V gene sequence: CDR1 SGHVS, CDR2 FNYEAQ. The CDR3 spans 16 residues. Losses at the gene ends were 0 bases for V and 5 bases for J; bases not matched to a gene: 6.